This entry lists 28 T cell receptor beta chains sequenced from one sample in a study of cytomegalovirus exposure and HLA in healthy donors (dated by TCRdb to about 2017). The receptor library was made with the immunoSEQ multiplex PCR assay. The multiplex PCR relied on a mix of 60 forward primers for TCR Vbeta segments and 13 reverse primers for TCR Jbeta segments. TCRdb retrieved this table from immuneACCESS and kept in-frame rearrangements only. Not all clones are present; in checked studies, unresolved V genes account for under half, and no reason is known for the remainder. The sample table records roughly 220,000 clones; around 83% of these occur just once. 2.5% to 3.5% of the sample goes to the ten largest clones. Sample: PBMCs. These receptors came from a woman in her forties in good health and CMV-seronegative.

This rearrangement joins TRBV28 to TRBJ1-1; D not certain. This CDR3 has 13 amino acids. Trimming left V 4 bases short and J 6 bases short, with 12 bases between. CDR1 is MDHEN, CDR2 SYDVKM, per germline. CDR3 bases: TGTGCCAGCAGTTCCGCCCCACAGCCTGAAGCTTTCTTT. As protein: CASSSAPQPEAFF.

Concerning this clone: One end of the junction fails to match germline, which may point to a read error. The V call is TRBV10-1, the J call TRBJ2-1; D may be TRBD2 (5 bases). The CDR3 totals 15 residues. Germline V CDR1 and CDR2: WNHNN, SYGVQD (reference sequence). The CDR3: CASSVGESVYDEQFF. DNA of the CDR3: TGCGCCAGCAGTGTCGGGGAATCGGTCTACGATGAGCAGTTCTTC.

The chain recombines TRBV25-1 with TRBJ1-2; no clear D. V gave up 3 bases and J gave up 0 bases, with 11 bases separating them. Germline-derived CDR1 and CDR2 are MGHDK and SYGVNS. The CDR3 spans 15 residues. CDR3 DNA: TGTGCCAGCAGTGACTTAGTGGTTCCTAACTATGGCTACACCTTC. Translation gives CASSDLVVPNYGYTF.

The chain is built from TRBV27 and TRBJ2-5; 7 bases agree with TRBD2. TRBJ2-7 explains the end of the DNA better; the J call may be wrong. This CDR3 is built from 14 residues. CDR1 is MNHEY, CDR2 SMNVEV, per germline (reference sequence). CDR3 loop: CASSLGGRTYEQYF. CDR3 DNA: TGTGCCAGCAGTTTAGGCGGGAGAACCTACGAGCAGTACTTC.

The J gene is TRBJ2-3, the V gene TRBV7-9; 8 positions match TRBD2. The length of the CDR3 is 14 residues. J was trimmed by 5 bases and V by 5 bases; bases with no gene match: 6. The germline V gene encodes CDR1 SEHNR and CDR2 FQNEAQ (reference sequence). The CDR3 DNA reads TGTGCCAGCAGCGTTAGCGGGACGAGAGATACGCAGTATTTT. It encodes CASSVSGTRDTQYF.

This clone was detected a few times. The chain uses TRBV5-1 and TRBJ2-7, with 9 bases lining up with TRBD2. The CDR3 is 15 amino acids. Germline values: CDR1 SGHRS, CDR2 YFSETQ. The trim removed 4 bases at V and 2 bases at J, leaving 7 bases unmatched. The CDR3 is CASSLAGGRTYEQYF. CDR3 coding DNA: TGCGCCAGCAGCCTTGCGGGGGGGCGCACCTACGAGCAGTACTTC.

The V and J genes are TRBV19 and TRBJ2-1, with 13 bases fitting TRBD2. Germline lookup yields CDR1 LNHDA and CDR2 SQIVND (reference sequence). This CDR3 has 16 amino acids. V shed 5 bases, J shed 5 bases, and the junction held 6 bases outside the gene matches. The CDR3 loop is CASSGLAGDSDNEQFF. The CDR3 DNA is TGTGCCAGTAGTGGACTAGCGGGAGATAGCGACAATGAGCAGTTCTTC. The full variable domain, its missing parts supplied by reference TRBV19 and TRBJ2-1, is DGGITQSPKYLFRKEGQNVTLSCEQNLNHDAMYWYRQDPGQGLRLIYYSQIVNDFQKGDIAEGYSVSREKKESFPLTVTSAQKNPTAFYLCASSGLAGDSDNEQFFGPGTRLTVL.

This clone has only one observation. The rearrangement uses TRBV6-5 and TRBJ2-2; 8 nucleotides agree with TRBD1. CDR3 length: 15 amino acids. Germline values: CDR1 MNHEY, CDR2 SVGAGI. V trimming: 5 bases; J trimming: 4 bases; junction bases outside the gene matches: 6. The CDR3 DNA is TGTGCCAGCAGTCTCAGGGGGCTTAGCACCGGGGAGCTGTTTTTT. The encoded protein is CASSLRGLSTGELFF.

This chain uses TRBV6-5 with TRBJ2-7; TRBD2 matches at 10 bases. Germline values: CDR1 MNHEY, CDR2 SVGAGI. This CDR3 is built from 15 residues. The V segment lost 5 bases and the J segment 3 bases; nucleotides outside the gene matches: 7. CDR3 DNA sequence: TGTGCCAGCAGTACCCTAGCGGGAGCGATCTACGAGCAGTACTTC. It specifies CASSTLAGAIYEQYF.

The chain is built from TRBV18 and TRBJ2-1; D perhaps matches TRBD2 (6 bases). V lost 0 bases, J lost 3 bases, and 15 bases lay in between. Germline V gene sequence: CDR1 KGHSH, CDR2 LQKENI. CDR3 length: 17 residues. CDR3 residues: CASSPPTGVQIYNEQFF. In nucleotides, the CDR3 is TGTGCCAGCTCACCACCGACGGGAGTGCAGATCTACAATGAGCAGTTCTTC.

This chain links TRBV7-7 with TRBJ2-3; 12 bases are shared with TRBD2. J was trimmed by 5 bases and V by 5 bases; bases with no gene match: 8. Germline CDR1 SSHAT, CDR2 FNYEAQ (reference sequence). The length of the CDR3 is 16 residues. CDR3 coding DNA: TGTGCCAGCAGCCCCAGACTAGCGGGAGCGGGAGATACGCAGTATTTT. It codes for CASSPRLAGAGDTQYF.

CDR3 region: CASSGRGQAYNEQFF. The CDR3 nucleotides read TGTGCCAGCAGCGGCAGGGGGCAAGCCTACAATGAGCAGTTCTTC. The chain combines TRBV9 with TRBJ2-1; 8 bases agree with TRBD1. The CDR3 is 15 amino acids. The V and J ends lost 3 bases and 2 bases, in that order; junction bases with no gene match: 4. Germline V lookup: CDR1 SGDLS, CDR2 YYNGEE.

The rearrangement links TRBV5-1 to TRBJ2-1; 8 bases are a match to TRBD2. The CDR3 spans 15 residues. The V gene's germline CDR1 is SGHRS and CDR2 YFSETQ. Unmatched junction bases numbered 9, after V lost 2 bases and J lost 8 bases. The CDR3 nucleotides are TGCGCCAGCAGCTTACCGGGTCTAGCGGGTGATGAGCAGTTCTTC. This codes for CASSLPGLAGDEQFF.

A single count supports this clone. The CDR3 DNA reads TGTGCCAGCAGTTTCAGGGGGCGCTCCCTCGAGCAGTACTTC. It is translated as CASSFRGRSLEQYF. V and J are TRBV28 and TRBJ2-7; 8 bases agree with TRBD1. Germline V CDR1 and CDR2: MDHEN, SYDVKM. CDR3 size: 14 residues. V shed 3 bases, J shed 6 bases, and the junction held 7 bases outside the gene matches.

This clone was observed a few times. This sequence joins TRBV30 and TRBJ1-3, with 9 bases matching TRBD1. The germline V gene encodes CDR1 GTSNPN and CDR2 SVGIG (reference sequence). The trim removed 5 bases at V and 2 bases at J, leaving 4 bases unmatched. The CDR3 contains 14 residues. CDR3 region: CAWGTGIPGNTIYF. The CDR3 coding sequence is TGTGCCTGGGGGACAGGGATACCTGGAAACACCATATATTTT.

This clone was counted once. The chain joins TRBV7-7 to TRBJ2-2, with 8 nucleotides matching TRBD1. Germline V CDR1 and CDR2: SSHAT, FNYEAQ (reference sequence). V was pared by 6 bases and J by 4 bases, with 7 bases of the junction left unmatched. This CDR3 is built from 15 residues. DNA for the CDR3: TGTGCCAGCAGACCAGGGGGCTGGAGCACCGGGGAGCTGTTTTTT. This encodes CASRPGGWSTGELFF.

This rearrangement joins TRBV28 to TRBJ2-7; tentative D call: TRBD1 (6 bases). This CDR3 is built from 13 residues. V was shortened by 8 bases and J by 5 bases, with 16 bases between the two germline ends. The germline V gene encodes CDR1 MDHEN and CDR2 SYDVKM. Here the CDR3 reads CASFRRQANEQYF. The CDR3 bases are TGTGCCAGCTTTCGGAGACAGGCGAACGAGCAGTACTTC.

The CDR3 here is CASSQDNSLSSYEQYF. The DNA of the CDR3 is TGCGCCAGCAGCCAAGATAACAGCCTTTCGTCCTACGAGCAGTACTTC. J is TRBJ2-7 and V is TRBV4-1; D ambiguous. With 0 bases removed from V and 1 base from J, the gap between germline ends came to 13 bases. Germline values: CDR1 MGHRA, CDR2 YSYEKL. This CDR3 contains 16 residues.

In regard to this clone: The same CDR3 is also encoded by other DNA sequences in this sample. This chain connects TRBV6-5 to TRBJ2-7, with a tentative D call TRBD2 (5 bases). The CDR3 has 14 amino acids. Deletions cut 0 bases from V and 2 bases from J, with 8 bases between. CDR1 MNHEY and CDR2 SVGAGI come from the germline V gene. The CDR3 DNA is TGTGCCAGCAGTTACTCTCCGGGGACCTACGAGCAGTACTTC. As protein: CASSYSPGTYEQYF.

The V and J genes are TRBV7-3 and TRBJ1-1; 12 nucleotides align to TRBD1. The CDR3 covers 15 residues. With V trimmed by 5 bases and J by 3 bases, 4 bases remained unmatched. CDR1 is SGHTA, CDR2 FQGTGA, per germline. The CDR3 coding sequence is TGTGCCAGCAGCCCCGGGACAGGGGGCGACACTGAAGCTTTCTTT. Translated: CASSPGTGGDTEAFF. Full variable domain (outside the CDR3, taken from reference TRBV7-3 and TRBJ1-1): GAGVSQTPSNKVTEKGKYVELRCDPISGHTALYWYRQSLGQGPEFLIYFQGTGAADDSGLPNDRFFAVRPEGSVSTLKIQRTERGDSAVYLCASSPGTGGDTEAFFGQGTRLTVV.

Of note for this clone: Other DNA sequences of this sample code for an identical CDR3. The chain links TRBV28 to TRBJ2-3; D is unclear. This CDR3 comprises 13 residues. Trimming removed 6 bases from V and 3 bases from J, with 10 bases in between. The germline gives CDR1 MDHEN, CDR2 SYDVKM. The CDR3 sequence: CASSPPSTDTQYF. The CDR3 DNA is TGTGCCAGCAGCCCCCCTTCGACAGATACGCAGTATTTT. Full variable domain (missing parts from reference TRBV28 and TRBJ2-3): DVKVTQSSRYLVKRTGEKVFLECVQDMDHENMFWYRQDPGLGLRLIYFSYDVKMKEKGDIPEGYSVSREKKERFSLILESASTNQTSMYLCASSPPSTDTQYFGPGTRLTVL.

The chain has TRBV4-2 and TRBJ2-1, with D perhaps TRBD2 (5 bases). The CDR3 is 17 residues long. From germline, CDR1 is LGHNA and CDR2 YNFKEQ. The V end lost 0 bases, the J end lost 6 bases, and 18 bases lay between the germline ends. The CDR3 DNA reads as TGTGCCAGCAGCCAAGATCTAATCGGGCTAGCAGGCAATGAGCAGTTCTTC. Translation: CASSQDLIGLAGNEQFF.

This sequence joins TRBV7-9 and TRBJ1-1; TRBD1 aligns across 8 bases. The CDR3 extends over 15 amino acids. The ends lost 0 bases at V and 5 bases at J; junction bases unmatched: 5. Germline V gene data show CDR1 as SEHNR and CDR2 as FQNEAQ (reference sequence). The CDR3 loop reads CASSLATGARTEAFF. As DNA, the CDR3 is TGTGCCAGCAGCTTAGCGACAGGGGCTAGGACTGAAGCTTTCTTT. The full variable domain, its missing parts supplied by reference TRBV7-9 and TRBJ1-1, is DTGVSQNPRHKITKRGQNVTFRCDPISEHNRLYWYRQTLGQGPEFLTYFQNEAQLEKSRLLSDRFSAERPKGSFSTLEIQRTEQGDSAMYLCASSLATGARTEAFFGQGTRLTVV.

This sequence joins TRBV5-1 and TRBJ2-7; D might be TRBD1 (6 bases). The germline gives CDR1 SGHRS, CDR2 YFSETQ. The CDR3 length is 13 residues. V dropped 5 bases and J dropped 0 bases, with 9 bases sitting between them. As DNA, the CDR3 is TGCGCCAGCAGGGTGGACAGCTCCTACGAGCAGTACTTC. Translating it yields CASRVDSSYEQYF. Complete variable domain (other parts from reference TRBV5-1 and TRBJ2-7): KAGVTQTPRYLIKTRGQQVTLSCSPISGHRSVSWYQQTPGQGLQFLFEYFSETQRNKGNFPGRFSGRQFSNSRSEMNVSTLELGDSALYLCASRVDSSYEQYFGPGTRLTVT.

The table lists this clone with a count of one. This chain uses TRBV9 with TRBJ1-2, with a weak D call TRBD1 (5 bases). This CDR3 has 21 residues. Per germline, CDR1 SGDLS and CDR2 YYNGEE. Trimming took 4 bases from V and 2 from J, leaving 33 bases between them. The CDR3 protein is CASSPRTLYDAGPQHNYGYTF. As DNA, the CDR3 is TGTGCCAGCAGCCCAAGGACCCTGTACGATGCAGGGCCTCAACACAACTATGGCTACACCTTC. Full variable domain (missing parts from reference TRBV9 and TRBJ1-2): DSGVTQTPKHLITATGQRVTLRCSPRSGDLSVYWYQQSLDQGLQFLIQYYNGEERAKGNILERFSAQQFPDLHSELNLSSLELGDSALYFCASSPRTLYDAGPQHNYGYTFGSGTRLTVV.

As to this clone: Other DNA sequences of this sample code for an identical CDR3. The V gene is TRBV7-3, the J gene TRBJ2-7, with D unresolved. Per the germline V gene, CDR1 is SGHTA and CDR2 is FQGTGA. V was pared by 2 bases and J by 2 bases, with 7 bases between. CDR3 length: 13 amino acids. CDR3 amino acids: CASSLGLAYEQYF. The CDR3 nucleotides read TGTGCCAGCAGCTTAGGGCTGGCCTACGAGCAGTACTTC.

The chain is built from TRBV27 and TRBJ2-7; D perhaps matches TRBD1 (6 bases). Looked up from germline, CDR1 is MNHEY and CDR2 is SMNVEV (reference sequence). V lost 2 bases and J lost 9, with 14 bases in between. The CDR3 sequence is 13 residues long. The CDR3 sequence: CASSLQGPLVQYF. The CDR3 nucleotides are TGTGCCAGCAGTTTACAGGGGCCGCTGGTGCAGTACTTC.

V and J are TRBV11-1 and TRBJ1-1; TRBD1 might be the D (6 bases). The CDR3 extends over 14 amino acids. The V end was cut by 0 bases, the J end by 9 bases, with 14 bases between. The germline CDR1 and CDR2 sequences are SGHAT and FQDESV (reference sequence). CDR3 loop: CASSLALLDRKAFF. As DNA, the CDR3 is TGTGCCAGCAGCTTAGCTCTGCTAGACAGGAAAGCTTTCTTT.